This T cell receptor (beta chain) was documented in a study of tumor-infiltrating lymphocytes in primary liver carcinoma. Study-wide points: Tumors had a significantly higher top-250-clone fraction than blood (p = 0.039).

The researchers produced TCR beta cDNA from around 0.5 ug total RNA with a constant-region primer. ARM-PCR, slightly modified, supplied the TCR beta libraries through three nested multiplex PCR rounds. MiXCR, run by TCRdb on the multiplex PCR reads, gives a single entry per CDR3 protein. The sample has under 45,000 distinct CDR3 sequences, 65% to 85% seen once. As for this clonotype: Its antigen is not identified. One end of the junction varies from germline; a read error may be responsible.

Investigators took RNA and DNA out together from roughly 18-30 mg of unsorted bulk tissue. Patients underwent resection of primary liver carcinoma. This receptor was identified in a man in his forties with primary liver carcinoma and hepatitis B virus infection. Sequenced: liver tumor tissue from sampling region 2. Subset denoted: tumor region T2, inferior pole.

CDR3 sequence (DNA): TGTGCCGGCAGTCCGGGACTAGCGGGAGAGGGTAATGAGCAGTTCTTC. The encoded protein is CAGSPGLAGEGNEQFF. The rearrangement uses TRBV5-4 and TRBJ2-1, with 14 bases identical to TRBD2. Germline CDR1 SGHNT, CDR2 YYREEE (reference sequence). The CDR3 runs to 16 residues.